Listed below are T cell receptor beta chains from one sample, sequenced in a study of T-cell reconstitution after alpha-beta-depleted transplantation in children. TCRdb analysed the PCR reads with MiXCR anew, one entry per CDR3 protein. This sample has around 400,000 distinct CDR3 sequences; roughly 20% occur once, and the top ten carry less than 4.5%. Sequenced here: PBMCs from the stem cell graft donor, sampled from the stem cell graft. These receptors all come from a human donor who donated a stem cell graft to a child with acute myeloid leukemia. CDR3s include the opening cysteine and the closing phenylalanine or tryptophan. The order of the fields is J gene, clone size, CDR3 length, D gene, V gene, CDR3 protein, CDR3 DNA. D genes are given only for firm matches. The listing skips clone size in some rows; elsewhere it reads once, few, many or a size class.

TRBJ1-1,-,14,-,TRBV12-3/TRBV12-4,CASSPRQQNTEAFF,TGTGCCAGCAGTCCCCGACAGCAGAACACTGAAGCTTTCTTT
TRBJ2-5,many,12,-,TRBV6-5,CASSGTRETQYF,TGTGCCAGCAGTGGGACTCGGGAGACCCAGTACTTC
TRBJ2-4,many,13,TRBD1,TRBV29-1,CSVWGTGTTLQYF,TGCAGCGTCTGGGGGACAGGGACCACCCTTCAGTACTTC
TRBJ1-3,few,15,-,TRBV7-9,CASSSRLGSGNTIYF,TGTGCCAGCAGCTCCCGGCTAGGCTCTGGAAACACCATATATTTT
TRBJ2-7,few,18,TRBD1,TRBV4-2,CASSHYGTGGLLKYEQYF,TGTGCCAGCAGCCACTATGGGACAGGGGGCTTACTCAAATACGAGCAGTACTTC
TRBJ2-1,few,14,-,TRBV28,CASVGGASLGEQFF,TGTGCCAGCGTTGGGGGGGCGAGCCTCGGTGAGCAGTTCTTC
TRBJ1-2,-,15,-,TRBV6-5,CASSSALTGFYGYTF,TGTGCCAGCAGTTCCGCCCTTACAGGGTTCTATGGCTACACCTTC
TRBJ1-6,few,17,TRBD1,TRBV12-3/TRBV12-4,CASSFQSLGQGSSPLHF,TGTGCCAGCAGTTTTCAATCCCTGGGACAGGGAAGCTCACCCCTCCACTTT
TRBJ1-2,many,13,-,TRBV29-1,CSVEDGGGYGYTF,TGCAGCGTTGAAGATGGAGGGGGCTATGGCTACACCTTC
TRBJ1-5,-,12,-,TRBV29-1,CSVDRSNQPQHF,TGCAGCGTTGACAGGTCGAATCAGCCCCAGCATTTT
TRBJ2-2,many,13,-,TRBV29-1,CSVEGTAPGELFF,TGCAGCGTTGAAGGGACTGCGCCCGGGGAGCTGTTTTTT
TRBJ1-2,few,14,TRBD1,TRBV20-1,CSANRQGALDGYTF,TGCAGTGCTAACAGACAGGGGGCGCTGGATGGCTACACCTTC
TRBJ2-1,-,15,TRBD2,TRBV20-1,CSARDQAGGAPEQFF,TGCAGTGCTAGAGATCAGGCGGGAGGGGCGCCTGAGCAGTTCTTC
TRBJ1-1,many,12,-,TRBV20-1,CSAPFRRGRLIF,TGCAGTGCGCCTTTCAGGCGCGGGAGGTTGATTTTT
TRBJ1-3,-,15,-,TRBV20-1,CSARRGGLKGNTIYF,TGCAGTGCTAGACGCGGGGGCCTGAAGGGAAACACCATATATTTT
TRBJ1-2,few,14,-,TRBV24-1,CATSDARRGYGYTF,TGTGCCACCAGTGATGCGAGAAGGGGGTATGGCTACACCTTC
TRBJ2-7,many,15,-,TRBV4-3,CASSQERTVQSEQYF,TGCGCCAGCAGCCAAGAGAGAACAGTCCAAAGCGAGCAGTACTTC
TRBJ1-6,many,15,-,TRBV6-1,CASTRDPLGNSPLHF,TGTGCCAGCACGAGGGACCCCCTGGGCAATTCACCCCTCCACTTT
TRBJ2-6,-,17,TRBD2,TRBV24-1,CATSDRPGRAGANVLTF,TGTGCCACCAGTGATCGACCGGGGAGGGCTGGGGCCAACGTCCTGACTTTC
TRBJ2-1,few,16,-,TRBV9,CASSVVAGSSYNEQFF,TGTGCCAGCAGCGTAGTGGCTGGAAGCTCCTACAATGAGCAGTTCTTC
TRBJ2-1,-,15,TRBD1,TRBV12-3/TRBV12-4,CAISFRDRGLGEQFF,TGTGCCATCAGTTTCCGGGACAGGGGGCTCGGTGAGCAGTTCTTC
TRBJ1-5,few,16,-,TRBV7-8,CASSLRGDYSNQPQHF,TGTGCCAGCAGCTTACGCGGTGACTATAGCAATCAGCCCCAGCATTTT
TRBJ2-2,many,15,-,TRBV29-1,CSVEVVSLNTGELFF,TGCAGCGTTGAAGTCGTTAGCTTGAACACCGGGGAGCTGTTTTTT
TRBJ2-7,-,18,-,TRBV20-1,CSFWDRASGQRINYEQYF,TGCAGTTTCTGGGACAGGGCTAGCGGGCAGCGAATCAACTACGAGCAGTACTTC
TRBJ2-7,many,14,-,TRBV27,CASSLDGTDYEQYF,TGTGCCAGCAGTCTAGACGGGACGGACTACGAGCAGTACTTC
TRBJ2-1,few,15,-,TRBV21-1,CASSKVGEGYNEQFF,TGTGCCAGCAGCAAGGTGGGAGAGGGCTACAATGAGCAGTTCTTC
TRBJ1-5,many,13,-,TRBV29-1,CSVEEKGDQPQHF,TGCAGCGTTGAAGAGAAAGGGGATCAGCCCCAGCATTTT
TRBJ2-3,few,15,TRBD2,TRBV10-3,CAISGLAEGTDTQYF,TGTGCCATCAGCGGACTAGCGGAGGGCACAGATACGCAGTATTTT
TRBJ2-7,-,14,-,TRBV28,CASSSPTGLYEQYF,TGTGCCAGCAGTTCCCCGACAGGACTCTACGAGCAGTACTTC
TRBJ2-7,-,15,TRBD2,TRBV12-3/TRBV12-4,CASSQGLVHTYEQYF,TGTGCCAGCAGTCAGGGACTAGTCCACACCTACGAGCAGTACTTC
TRBJ2-7,few,13,-,TRBV12-3/TRBV12-4,CASSLAGAGEQYF,TGTGCCAGCAGTTTAGCGGGGGCGGGGGAGCAGTACTTC
TRBJ1-1,-,15,-,TRBV7-2,CASSFPRVGNTEAFF,TGTGCCAGCAGCTTCCCCAGGGTAGGGAACACTGAAGCTTTCTTT
TRBJ2-5,-,14,-,TRBV28,CASSSLVGEETQYF,TGTGCCAGCAGTTCCCTCGTCGGGGAAGAGACCCAGTACTTC
TRBJ2-1,many,16,-,TRBV10-3,CAISESKGAGSNEQFF,TGTGCCATCAGTGAGTCGAAGGGCGCAGGGAGCAATGAGCAGTTCTTC
TRBJ1-5,-,13,-,TRBV7-3,CASSSTVNQPQHF,TGTGCCAGCAGCTCGACAGTAAATCAGCCCCAGCATTTT
TRBJ2-1,few,15,-,TRBV7-6,CASSRKRSSYNEQFF,TGTGCCAGCAGCAGGAAGCGGAGCTCCTACAATGAGCAGTTCTTC
TRBJ2-3,few,17,-,TRBV4-1,CASSQGRTVGTTDTQYF,TGCGCCAGCAGCCAAGGGAGGACAGTGGGGACGACAGATACGCAGTATTTT
TRBJ2-1,many,13,TRBD2,TRBV20-1,CSANRTSPHEQFF,TGCAGTGCTAACCGGACTAGCCCCCATGAGCAGTTCTTC
TRBJ2-1,few,16,-,TRBV20-1,CSARDPVGISYNEQFF,TGCAGTGCTAGAGATCCGGTGGGGATATCCTACAATGAGCAGTTCTTC
TRBJ2-1,many,13,-,TRBV20-1,CSAKRSSYNEQFF,TGCAGTGCGAAGCGGAGCTCCTACAATGAGCAGTTCTTC
TRBJ2-1,-,15,-,TRBV11-2,CASRTLRDGHNEQFF,TGTGCCAGCAGAACCCTACGGGACGGGCACAATGAGCAGTTCTTC
TRBJ2-1,-,12,-,TRBV7-9,CASSLTSFEQFF,TGTGCCAGCAGCTTGACTAGTTTTGAGCAGTTCTTC
TRBJ2-3,many,15,-,TRBV27,CASSLLPSDTDTQYF,TGTGCCAGCAGTTTATTGCCTTCAGACACAGATACGCAGTATTTT
TRBJ2-7,-,14,-,TRBV29-1,CSVGPRSGAYEQYF,TGCAGCGTCGGCCCCCGTAGTGGGGCCTACGAGCAGTACTTC
TRBJ2-1,many,16,-,TRBV20-1,CSARDIYFETYNEQFF,TGCAGTGCTAGAGACATATATTTCGAAACCTACAATGAGCAGTTCTTC
TRBJ2-7,few,16,TRBD2,TRBV4-1,CASSQEGTSGMYEQYF,TGCGCCAGCAGCCAAGAGGGGACTAGCGGGATGTACGAGCAGTACTTC
TRBJ1-1,many,13,-,TRBV6-6,CASTETDPSEAFF,TGTGCCAGCACCGAGACAGACCCCTCTGAAGCTTTCTTT
TRBJ2-3,few,17,-,TRBV20-1,CSARDLASRGRTDTQYF,TGCAGTGCTAGAGATCTAGCCTCTAGGGGACGGACAGATACGCAGTATTTT
TRBJ2-3,few,14,-,TRBV6-1,CASGGAVGTDTQYF,TGTGCCAGCGGCGGAGCGGTAGGCACAGATACGCAGTATTTT
TRBJ2-5,few,13,TRBD1,TRBV6-5,CASSWDREETQYF,TGTGCCAGCAGTTGGGACAGGGAGGAGACCCAGTACTTC
TRBJ2-1,-,12,-,TRBV20-1,CSAFLDLHEQFF,TGCAGTGCTTTCCTCGACTTGCATGAGCAGTTCTTC
TRBJ2-1,few,15,-,TRBV27,CASSNGQLSYNEQFF,TGTGCCAGCAGCAACGGACAGCTCTCCTACAATGAGCAGTTCTTC
TRBJ2-2,few,14,TRBD1,TRBV12-3/TRBV12-4,CATRTGFLTGELFF,TGTGCCACCCGGACAGGGTTTTTGACCGGGGAGCTGTTTTTT
TRBJ2-7,-,13,-,TRBV29-1,CSVDTPNAYEQYF,TGCAGCGTGGACACCCCGAATGCCTACGAGCAGTACTTC
TRBJ2-1,many,16,TRBD2,TRBV24-1,CATSDPVAGALNEQFF,TGTGCCACCAGTGATCCCGTAGCGGGAGCACTCAATGAGCAGTTCTTC
TRBJ2-1,-,16,TRBD1,TRBV3-1,CASSQEAGTGVDEQFF,TGTGCCAGCAGCCAAGAAGCCGGGACAGGGGTGGATGAGCAGTTCTTC
TRBJ2-7,-,13,TRBD1,TRBV5-1,CASKWDSSYEQYF,TGCGCCAGCAAGTGGGACAGCTCCTACGAGCAGTACTTC
TRBJ1-5,many,13,-,TRBV4-3,CASSQAWGEPQHF,TGCGCCAGCAGCCAAGCTTGGGGGGAGCCCCAGCATTTT